Following are 14 T cell receptor beta chains from one sample sequenced in a study of T cells expressing NK-cell markers. Each CDR3 protein gets one entry in TCRdb, which reprocessed the 5' RACE reads and gives no DNA. This sample's table reports about 160,000 distinct CDR3 sequences. Sequencing used blood T cells: a sorted CD56 or NKG2C T cell subset, CD4+ or CD8+ T cells, or bulk PBMC T cells (not recorded which). The receptors derive from a man aged 18 to 69 in good health.

This chain joins TRBV24-1 and TRBJ2-2; the D call from TCRdb, TRBD1, cannot be confirmed without DNA. The CDR3 is 15 amino acids. Germline lookup yields CDR1 KGHDR and CDR2 SFDVKD. CDR3 protein: CATKQGTGNAGELFF.

This chain joins TRBV7-9 and TRBJ1-1; TCRdb designates TRBD1, a call that cannot be tested without DNA. The CDR3 extends over 12 amino acids. Germline V CDR1 and CDR2: SEHNR, FQNEAQ (reference sequence). CDR3 sequence: CASSQDSQGAFF.

V and J are TRBV2 and TRBJ2-7; as DNA is missing, the TRBD2 call by TCRdb cannot be tested. CDR3 length equals 13 residues. From germline, CDR1 is SNHLY and CDR2 FYNNEI. CDR3 loop: CASRTGPLYEQYF.

The J gene is TRBJ1-6, the V gene TRBV28. The germline V gene encodes CDR1 MDHEN and CDR2 SYDVKM. There are 13 residues in the CDR3. The CDR3 spells CAGRGSYNSPLHF.

The chain couples TRBV11-2 to TRBJ1-4; TCRdb picks TRBD1, but there is no DNA to check that call. The germline V gene encodes CDR1 SGHAT and CDR2 FQNNGV. The CDR3 covers 16 residues. This chain's CDR3 is CASSRLPGVANEKLFF.

This chain uses TRBV2 with TRBJ1-4. The CDR3 consists of 11 residues. Germline CDR1 SNHLY, CDR2 FYNNEI. CDR3 region: CASSLYEKLFF.

This rearrangement joins TRBV5-4 to TRBJ2-7; checking the TCRdb D call of TRBD1 is not possible without DNA. Per the germline V gene, CDR1 is SGHNT and CDR2 is YYREEE (reference sequence). The CDR3 consists of 13 residues. This CDR3 reads CASSSYGGYEQYF. The variable domain in full, with the rest retrieved from reference TRBV5-4 and TRBJ2-7, is ETGVTQSPTHLIKTRGQQVTLRCSSQSGHNTVSWYQQALGQGPQFIFQYYREEENGRGNFPPRFSGLQFPNYSSELNVNALELDDSALYLCASSSYGGYEQYFGPGTRLTVT.

The chain carries TRBV19 and TRBJ2-3; the TCRdb D gene call, TRBD1, has no DNA to confirm it. This CDR3 region has 15 residues. Germline V CDR1 and CDR2: LNHDA, SQIVND (reference sequence). The CDR3 reads CASRPRDTSTDTQYF.

V usage is TRBV4-2 and J usage is TRBJ2-3; the TCRdb call, TRBD2, lacks DNA for checking. The CDR3 is made up of 15 amino acids. The germline CDR1 and CDR2 sequences are LGHNA and YNFKEQ. CDR3 in amino acids: CASSHGKRGADTQYF.

This chain links TRBV18 with TRBJ1-6. Germline V gives CDR1 KGHSH, CDR2 LQKENI. The CDR3 consists of 17 residues. CDR3 in amino acids: CASSPSGQSSYNSPLHF.

The chain has TRBV5-4 and TRBJ2-7; checking the TCRdb D call of TRBD1 is not possible without DNA. From germline, CDR1 is SGHNT and CDR2 YYREEE (reference sequence). This CDR3 has 13 residues. The CDR3 loop reads CASGAGRGYEQYF.

This chain connects TRBV19 to TRBJ1-1; the D call from TCRdb, TRBD1, cannot be confirmed without DNA. CDR3 size: 15 residues. Per the germline V gene, CDR1 is LNHDA and CDR2 is SQIVND (reference sequence). Here the CDR3 reads CASSMGGWTGTEAFF. The complete variable domain, with remaining parts taken from reference TRBV19 and TRBJ1-1, reads DGGITQSPKYLFRKEGQNVTLSCEQNLNHDAMYWYRQDPGQGLRLIYYSQIVNDFQKGDIAEGYSVSREKKESFPLTVTSAQKNPTAFYLCASSMGGWTGTEAFFGQGTRLTVV.

This chain uses TRBV21-1 with TRBJ2-3; the TCRdb call, TRBD1, lacks DNA for checking. TRBV21-1 is listed as a pseudogene. The CDR3 loop spans 16 amino acids. CDR3 protein: CASSRGGHLQGDTQYF.

The V gene is TRBV5-6, the J gene TRBJ1-1; there is no DNA to check the TCRdb D call of TRBD1. Per the germline V gene, CDR1 is SGHDT and CDR2 is YYEEEE. This CDR3 contains 15 residues. CDR3 sequence: CASSIRHWGDTEAFF.